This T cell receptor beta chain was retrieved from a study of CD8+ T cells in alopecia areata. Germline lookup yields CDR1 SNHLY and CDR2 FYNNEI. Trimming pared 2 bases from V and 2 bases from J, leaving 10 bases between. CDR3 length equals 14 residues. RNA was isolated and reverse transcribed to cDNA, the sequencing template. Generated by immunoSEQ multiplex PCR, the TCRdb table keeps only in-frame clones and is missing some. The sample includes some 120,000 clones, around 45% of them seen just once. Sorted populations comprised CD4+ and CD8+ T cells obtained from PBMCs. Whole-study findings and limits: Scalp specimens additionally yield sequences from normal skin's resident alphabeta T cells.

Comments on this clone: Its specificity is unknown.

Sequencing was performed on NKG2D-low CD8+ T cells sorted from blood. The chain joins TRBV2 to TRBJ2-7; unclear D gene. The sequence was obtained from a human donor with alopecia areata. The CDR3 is CASSERPKAYEQYF. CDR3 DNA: TGTGCCAGCAGTGAACGCCCTAAAGCCTACGAGCAGTACTTC.